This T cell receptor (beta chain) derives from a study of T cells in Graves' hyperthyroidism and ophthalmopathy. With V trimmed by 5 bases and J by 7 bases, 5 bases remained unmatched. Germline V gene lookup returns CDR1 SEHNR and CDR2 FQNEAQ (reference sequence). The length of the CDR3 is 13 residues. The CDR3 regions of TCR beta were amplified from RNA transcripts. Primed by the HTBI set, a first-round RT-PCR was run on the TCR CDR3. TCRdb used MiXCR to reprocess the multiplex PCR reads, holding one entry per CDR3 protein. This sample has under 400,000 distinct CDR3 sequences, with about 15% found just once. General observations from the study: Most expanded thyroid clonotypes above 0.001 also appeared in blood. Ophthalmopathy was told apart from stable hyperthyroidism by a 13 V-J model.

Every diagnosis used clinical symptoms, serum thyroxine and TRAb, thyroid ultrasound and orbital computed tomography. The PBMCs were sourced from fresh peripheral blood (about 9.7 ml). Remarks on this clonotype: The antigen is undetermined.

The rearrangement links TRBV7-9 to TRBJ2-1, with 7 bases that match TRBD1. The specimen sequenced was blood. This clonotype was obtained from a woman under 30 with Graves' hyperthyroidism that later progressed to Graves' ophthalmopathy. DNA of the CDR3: TGTGCCAGCAGCCCGACAGGGTTAAATGAGCAGTTCTTC. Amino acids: CASSPTGLNEQFF.